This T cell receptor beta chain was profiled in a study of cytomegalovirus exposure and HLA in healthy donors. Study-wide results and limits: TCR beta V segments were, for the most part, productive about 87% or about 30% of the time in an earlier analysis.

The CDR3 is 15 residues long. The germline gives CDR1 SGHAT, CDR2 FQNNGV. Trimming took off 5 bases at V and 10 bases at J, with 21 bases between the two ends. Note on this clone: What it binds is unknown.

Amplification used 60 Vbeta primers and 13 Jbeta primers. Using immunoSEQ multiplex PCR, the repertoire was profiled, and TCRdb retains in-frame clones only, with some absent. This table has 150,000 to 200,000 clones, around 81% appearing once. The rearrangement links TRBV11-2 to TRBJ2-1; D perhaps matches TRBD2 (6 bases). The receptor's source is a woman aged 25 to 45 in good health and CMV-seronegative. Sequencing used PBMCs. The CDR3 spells CASSPIRGGRGEQFF. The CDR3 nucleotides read TGTGCCAGCAGCCCAATACGGGGCGGCCGGGGGGAGCAGTTCTTC.